These T cell receptor beta chains were read from a single sample in a study of blood T cell repertoires in COVID-19. Sequencing was performed with immunoSEQ multiplex PCR; in TCRdb, only in-frame clones are kept and a portion is missing. The sample carries approximately 150,000 clones, approximately 88% recorded once. The sample taken for sequencing was peripheral blood. The receptors derive from an older man with active COVID-19. CDR3s include the opening cysteine and the closing phenylalanine or tryptophan. Each record gives: D gene, J gene, clone size, V gene, CDR3 protein, CDR3 DNA. D genes are given only for firm matches. A clone size is listed for some rows: how often the clone was seen (once, few, many), or a class if it is expanded.

>TRBD2|TRBJ2-7|-|TRBV6-5
CASDYSSGAYEQYF
TGTGCCAGCGACTACAGTAGCGGGGCCTACGAGCAGTACTTC
>-|TRBJ2-2|once|TRBV3-1/TRBV3-2
CASSQDRVRNTGELFF
TGTGCCAGCAGCCAGGACAGAGTGAGGAACACCGGGGAGCTGTTTTTT
>-|TRBJ2-4|-|TRBV6-1
CASSEALQGLAKNIQYF
TGTGCCAGCAGTGAAGCGCTTCAGGGTTTAGCCAAAAACATTCAGTACTTC
>-|TRBJ1-5|once|TRBV2
CASSEGEFSNQPQHF
TGTGCCAGCAGTGAAGGGGAGTTTAGCAATCAGCCCCAGCATTTT
>-|TRBJ2-1|once|TRBV29-1
CSVERLHNEQFF
TGCAGCGTTGAAAGACTACACAATGAGCAGTTCTTC
>TRBD1|TRBJ1-4|few|TRBV6-6
CASSPRDRVEKLFF
TGTGCCAGCAGCCCCCGGGACAGGGTTGAAAAACTGTTTTTT
>-|TRBJ2-3|-|TRBV7-9
CASSSDQGSQHIDTQYF
TGTGCCAGCAGTTCAGATCAGGGTTCCCAGCACATCGATACGCAGTATTTT
>-|TRBJ1-1|-|TRBV19
CASSRGPATVEAFF
TGTGCCAGTAGTAGGGGGCCGGCCACCGTTGAAGCTTTCTTT
>-|TRBJ1-1|-|TRBV5-1
CASSLERGWTEAFF
TGCGCCAGCAGCTTGGAGAGGGGGTGGACTGAAGCTTTCTTT
>-|TRBJ2-5|-|TRBV7-9
CASSSTGETQYF
TGTGCCAGCAGCTCCACGGGGGAGACCCAGTACTTC
>TRBD1|TRBJ1-4|-|TRBV6-6
CASSFDRDVGKLFF
TGTGCCAGCAGTTTTGACAGGGATGTGGGAAAACTGTTTTTT
>-|TRBJ2-1|-|TRBV25-1
CASTSGLYNEQFF
TGTGCCAGCACCAGCGGACTCTACAATGAGCAGTTCTTC
>TRBD1|TRBJ2-3|-|TRBV29-1
CSAQSSADRGMSTQYF
TGCAGCGCCCAGTCGTCCGCGGACAGGGGTATGAGTACGCAGTATTTT
>-|TRBJ2-7|few|TRBV6-2/TRBV6-3
CASSSVSYEQYF
TGTGCCAGCAGTTCAGTCTCCTACGAGCAGTACTTC
>TRBD1|TRBJ1-1|-|TRBV10-3
CAISGGQGGTEAFF
TGTGCCATCAGTGGGGGACAGGGGGGCACTGAAGCTTTCTTT
>-|TRBJ2-7|-|TRBV30
CAWGLDSRPFSYEQYF
TGTGCCTGGGGTCTAGATTCCCGACCGTTCTCCTACGAGCAGTACTTC
>TRBD2|TRBJ2-7|-|TRBV6-5
CASSTGRSSYEQYF
TGTGCCAGCAGTACCGGGAGGTCCTCCTACGAGCAGTACTTC
>-|TRBJ2-7|-|TRBV7-2
CASSLGGVGSYEQYF
TGTGCCAGCAGCTTAGGCGGGGTAGGCTCCTACGAGCAGTACTTC
>TRBD1|TRBJ2-7|-|TRBV28
CASSLTGSTYEQYF
TGTGCCAGCAGTTTGACAGGGTCTACCTACGAGCAGTACTTC
>-|TRBJ2-7|-|TRBV6-5
CATKEGAGLYEQYF
TGTGCCACCAAGGAGGGGGCCGGCCTCTACGAGCAGTACTTC
>TRBD2|TRBJ2-7|-|TRBV29-1
CSAAAGGSSYEQYF
TGCAGCGCCGCCGCGGGGGGCAGCTCCTACGAGCAGTACTTC
>-|TRBJ2-7|-|TRBV27
CASSAGDGPTYEQYF
TGTGCCAGCAGTGCAGGGGACGGGCCAACCTACGAGCAGTACTTC
>-|TRBJ1-2|-|TRBV27
CASSSDMWGYTF
TGTGCCAGCAGTTCAGATATGTGGGGCTACACCTTC
>TRBD1|TRBJ1-5|-|TRBV28
CASSLWWGTESYSNQPQHF
TGTGCCAGCAGTTTATGGTGGGGGACAGAGTCTTATAGCAATCAGCCCCAGCATTTT
>TRBD2|TRBJ2-6|-|TRBV4-1
CASSQSEVGGTSGANVLTF
TGCGCCAGCAGCCAATCTGAGGTGGGGGGGACCTCTGGGGCCAACGTCCTGACTTTC
>TRBD1|TRBJ2-7|-|TRBV5-4
CASRTEGARVHEQYF
TGTGCCAGCAGAACTGAGGGGGCGCGTGTCCACGAGCAGTACTTC
>TRBD1|TRBJ1-2|-|TRBV6-2/TRBV6-3
CASSRQGKTNGYTF
TGTGCCAGCAGTCGACAGGGTAAAACGAACGGCTACACCTTC
>-|TRBJ1-1|-|TRBV19
CASIGLRKRTEAFF
TGTGCCAGTATTGGGTTACGGAAGAGGACTGAAGCTTTCTTT
>TRBD2|TRBJ2-1|-|TRBV3-1/TRBV3-2
CASSPRLAGLLNEQFF
TGTGCCAGCAGCCCCCGACTAGCGGGGTTACTCAATGAGCAGTTCTTC
>TRBD1|TRBJ2-2|-|TRBV5-1
CASSLRQGAVTGELFF
TGCGCCAGCAGCTTGCGACAGGGGGCCGTAACCGGGGAGCTGTTTTTT
>-|TRBJ2-1|-|TRBV7-9
CASSLVSGSIRGEQFF
TGTGCCAGCAGCTTAGTGTCGGGGAGTATCAGAGGTGAGCAGTTCTTC
>TRBD1|TRBJ2-7|-|TRBV19
CASRIRDRGYEQYF
TGTGCCAGTAGGATCCGGGACAGGGGGTACGAGCAGTACTTC
>-|TRBJ2-1|-|TRBV27
CASTQLAGASLYNEQFF
TGTGCCAGCACCCAACTGGCGGGGGCCTCCCTTTACAATGAGCAGTTCTTC
>TRBD1|TRBJ1-1|-|TRBV18
CASSPTGGATEAFF
TGTGCCAGCTCACCGACAGGGGGTGCGACTGAAGCTTTCTTT
>TRBD1|TRBJ2-3|-|TRBV11-1
CASSTRQGSATDTQYF
TGTGCCAGCAGCACTCGACAGGGGAGTGCCACAGATACGCAGTATTTT
>-|TRBJ2-6|-|TRBV4-1
CASSQDQGQTFSGANVLTF
TGCGCCAGCAGCCAAGATCAAGGACAAACGTTCTCTGGGGCCAACGTCCTGACTTTC
>-|TRBJ2-4|-|TRBV5-6
CASSLAQEDIQYF
TGTGCCAGCAGCTTGGCGCAGGAGGACATTCAGTACTTC
>TRBD2|TRBJ2-7|-|TRBV27
CASSSTRLAGDEQYF
TGTGCCAGCAGCTCCACCCGACTAGCGGGAGACGAGCAGTACTTC
>-|TRBJ1-5|-|TRBV5-8
CASSLNSLNQPQHF
TGTGCCAGCAGCTTGAACAGCCTCAATCAGCCCCAGCATTTT
>-|TRBJ2-4|-|TRBV7-2
CASSFEGEVRAKNIQYF
TGTGCCAGCAGCTTCGAAGGGGAAGTTAGGGCCAAAAACATTCAGTACTTC
>TRBD2|TRBJ2-1|-|TRBV18
CASSRQAGGGLDEQFF
TGTGCCAGCTCCCGCCAAGCGGGAGGGGGACTCGATGAGCAGTTCTTC
>-|TRBJ2-1|-|TRBV11-2
CASSLDRSRSNEQFF
TGTGCCAGCAGCTTAGATCGAAGTAGAAGCAATGAGCAGTTCTTC
>TRBD2|TRBJ2-2|-|TRBV24-1
CATSDLASGRTGELFF
TGTGCCACCAGTGATTTAGCTAGCGGGAGAACCGGGGAGCTGTTTTTT
>TRBD1|TRBJ1-2|-|TRBV5-1
CASSYGQGASYGYTF
TGCGCCAGCAGCTACGGACAGGGGGCGTCCTATGGCTACACCTTC
>-|TRBJ2-7|-|TRBV19
CASQGGGLGGYEQYF
TGTGCCAGCCAGGGAGGAGGACTAGGGGGCTACGAGCAGTACTTC
>TRBD1|TRBJ2-5|-|TRBV24-1
CATSPRDRGQETQYF
TGTGCCACCAGTCCCCGGGACAGGGGACAAGAGACCCAGTACTTC
>TRBD1|TRBJ1-5|-|TRBV7-8
CASSLHGQGVGQPQHF
TGTGCCAGCAGCCTTCACGGACAGGGGGTAGGTCAGCCCCAGCATTTT
>-|TRBJ2-3|-|TRBV18
CASSHPTDTSTDTQYF
TGTGCCAGCTCACATCCCACAGACACTAGCACAGATACGCAGTATTTT
>TRBD1|TRBJ2-2|-|TRBV5-1
CASSPGQGAGELFF
TGCGCCAGCAGCCCAGGACAGGGGGCCGGGGAGCTGTTTTTT
>TRBD1|TRBJ2-7|-|TRBV28
CASSLGQGGEQYF
TGTGCCAGCAGTTTAGGACAGGGTGGCGAGCAGTACTTC
>-|TRBJ2-7|-|TRBV30
CAWSLQGGPRATYEQYF
TGTGCCTGGAGTCTCCAGGGAGGCCCCAGGGCGACCTACGAGCAGTACTTC
>-|TRBJ2-7|-|TRBV7-2
CASSFGGISYEQYF
TGTGCCAGCAGCTTCGGCGGGATCTCCTACGAGCAGTACTTC
>TRBD2|TRBJ2-7|-|TRBV6-6
CASSTSGGPYEQYF
TGTGCCAGCAGCACTAGCGGGGGCCCCTACGAGCAGTACTTC